This T cell receptor (beta chain) derives from a study of blood T cell repertoires in COVID-19. This clone has a single count. Assay used: immunoSEQ multiplex PCR; TCRdb lists only in-frame clones, some missing. The profile shows about 110,000 clones, around 88% of them singletons. The ends lost 4 bases at V and 2 bases at J; junction bases unmatched: 10. From germline, CDR1 is SGHNT and CDR2 YYREEE (reference sequence). The CDR3 runs 16 residues. V usage is TRBV5-4 and J usage is TRBJ2-7, with TRBD2 matching over 9 bases. This receptor was identified in a middle-aged man with active or convalescent COVID-19. Sequenced material: peripheral blood. DNA for the CDR3: TGTGCCAGCAGCCGCGGGGGGGGAACAACAACCTACGAGCAGTACTTC. Protein sequence: CASSRGGGTTTYEQYF. Drawing the rest from reference TRBV5-4 and TRBJ2-7, the complete variable domain is ETGVTQSPTHLIKTRGQQVTLRCSSQSGHNTVSWYQQALGQGPQFIFQYYREEENGRGNFPPRFSGLQFPNYSSELNVNALELDDSALYLCASSRGGGTTTYEQYFGPGTRLTVT.